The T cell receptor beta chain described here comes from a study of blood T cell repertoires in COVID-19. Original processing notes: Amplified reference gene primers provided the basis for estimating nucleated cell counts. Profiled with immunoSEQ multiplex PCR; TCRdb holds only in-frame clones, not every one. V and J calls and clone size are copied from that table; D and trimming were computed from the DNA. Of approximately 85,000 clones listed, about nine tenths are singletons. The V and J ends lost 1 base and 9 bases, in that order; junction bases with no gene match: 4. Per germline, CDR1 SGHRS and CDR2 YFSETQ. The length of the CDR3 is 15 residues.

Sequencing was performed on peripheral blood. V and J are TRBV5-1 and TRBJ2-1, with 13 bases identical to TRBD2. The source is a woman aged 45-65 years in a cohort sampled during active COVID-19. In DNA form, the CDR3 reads TGCGCCAGCAGCTTGCCCGGACTAGCGGGAGTTGAGCAGTTCTTC. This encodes CASSLPGLAGVEQFF.